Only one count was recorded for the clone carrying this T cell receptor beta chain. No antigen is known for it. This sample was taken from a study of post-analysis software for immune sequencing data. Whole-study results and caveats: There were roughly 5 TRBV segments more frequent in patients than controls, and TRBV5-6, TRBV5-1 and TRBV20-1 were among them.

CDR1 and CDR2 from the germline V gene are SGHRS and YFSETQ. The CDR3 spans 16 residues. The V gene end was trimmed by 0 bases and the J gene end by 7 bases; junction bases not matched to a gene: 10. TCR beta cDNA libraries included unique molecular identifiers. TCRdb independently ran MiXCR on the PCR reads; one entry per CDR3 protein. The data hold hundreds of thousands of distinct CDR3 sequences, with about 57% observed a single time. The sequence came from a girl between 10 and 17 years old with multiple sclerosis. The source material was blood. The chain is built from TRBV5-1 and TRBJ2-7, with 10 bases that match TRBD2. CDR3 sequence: CASSLGGSGGPGEQYF. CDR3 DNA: TGCGCCAGCAGCTTGGGAGGTAGCGGGGGGCCCGGGGAGCAGTACTTC.